This TCR beta chain was identified in a study of T cells in Graves' hyperthyroidism and ophthalmopathy. Study-level points and caveats: The model predicted ophthalmopathy a median approximately 6 months before onset. Blood also carried most thyroid clonotypes expanded above 0.001.

This clonotype was seen a few times. Its antigen is undetermined. CDR3 length equals 18 residues. V trimming: 2 bases; J trimming: 4 bases; junction bases outside the gene matches: 10. Germline values: CDR1 GTSNPN, CDR2 SVGIG (reference sequence). Those with hyperthyroidism were 18 to 65 years old, newly diagnosed, and ill for under 2 months. Orbital computed tomography, thyroid ultrasound, serum thyroxine and TRAb, and clinical symptoms together informed the diagnoses. Amplification of TCR beta CDR3 regions was performed using RNA transcripts as template. TCR CDR3 regions were first amplified by RT-PCR with HTBI primers. TCRdb re-called the multiplex PCR reads through MiXCR, storing one row per CDR3 protein. The sample comprises 600,000 to 850,000 distinct CDR3 sequences, about 19% of which are singletons, and 16% rests with the top ten.

This receptor was taken from a woman between 45 and 60 years old with Graves' hyperthyroidism that later progressed to Graves' ophthalmopathy. The sample comprised blood. This sequence joins TRBV30 and TRBJ2-5, with TRBD2 matching 16 bases. The DNA of the CDR3 is TGTGCCTGGAGTACCGGGACTAGCGGGGGGGCCGGTAGAGAGACCCAGTACTTC. This codes for CAWSTGTSGGAGRETQYF.